This TCR beta chain was sequenced in a study of shared clonotypes between healthy human individuals. Study results and caveats: Only blood samples were collected, and tissue repertoires likely differ.

V lost 5 bases to trimming and J lost 5 bases; unmatched junction nucleotides: 5. The CDR3 sequence is 15 residues long. Germline CDR1 reads SGHVS; CDR2 reads FNYEAQ. Those who donated, Caucasian adults without exception, all lived in Nashville, Tennessee. For genomic DNA, unsorted samples relied on 85 million to 100 million PBMCs. TCRdb keeps only in-frame clones here, not all; method: immunoSEQ multiplex PCR. The profile covers approximately 500,000 clones, with more than 75% appearing a single time and around 13% taken by the ten largest. As regards this clone: Its antigen is still unknown.

Source material: PBMCs. This receptor was obtained from a woman aged 40 to 55 in good health. Some clones in this sample may be carry-over from other donors' samples. The chain uses TRBV7-6 and TRBJ1-6, with 8 positions matching TRBD1. Written as DNA, the CDR3 is TGTGCCAGCAGCCAAAGGACAGGGAATAATTCACCCCTCCACTTT. This encodes CASSQRTGNNSPLHF.